Below are 24 T cell receptor beta chains sequenced from a single sample in a study of T cells in tumors after PD-1 blockade. The data were produced by immunoSEQ multiplex PCR, yet TCRdb's version contains in-frame clones alone and is incomplete. Altogether more than 14,000 clones are present, over 70% being singletons, with the ten largest covering 22%. This material consisted of PBMCs, taken after anti-PD-1 treatment. The source of these receptors is a human donor with basal cell carcinoma.

This chain uses TRBV5-1 with TRBJ2-2, with TRBD1 matching 7 bases. V shed 4 bases and J 0 bases; nucleotides not matched to a gene: 6. Germline V gene data show CDR1 as SGHRS and CDR2 as YFSETQ. This CDR3 has 16 amino acids. The CDR3 here is CASSPRTGANTGELFF. The CDR3 DNA reads as TGCGCCAGCAGCCCAAGGACAGGAGCGAACACCGGGGAGCTGTTTTTT.

The chain is built from TRBV29-1 and TRBJ1-2; D is unclear. CDR3 length: 13 residues. V lost 4 bases to trimming and J lost 5 bases, with 14 bases between them. The germline gives CDR1 SQVTM, CDR2 ANQGSEA. The CDR3 sequence is CSVVQPGGYGYTF. In nucleotides, the CDR3 is TGCAGCGTTGTCCAGCCCGGAGGTTATGGCTACACCTTC.

V usage is TRBV7-2 and J usage is TRBJ2-3, with D perhaps matching TRBD2 (6 bases). Germline-derived CDR1 and CDR2 are SGHTA and FQGNSA. The CDR3 has 15 amino acids. V shed 1 base and J shed 2 bases, with 10 bases lying between them. The CDR3 protein is CASSLGGLNTDTQYF. The CDR3, as DNA: TGTGCCAGCAGCTTAGGGGGACTTAACACAGATACGCAGTATTTT. Supplemented by reference TRBV7-2 and TRBJ2-3, the full variable domain reads GAGVSQSPSNKVTEKGKDVELRCDPISGHTALYWYRQSLGQGLEFLIYFQGNSAPDKSGLPSDRFSAERTGGSVSTLTIQRTQQEDSAVYLCASSLGGLNTDTQYFGPGTRLTVL.

This clone showed up just once. V usage is TRBV6-1 and J usage is TRBJ2-5; D gene ambiguous. This CDR3 is 15 amino acids long. V was cut by 1 base and J by 0 bases, with 9 bases left in between. CDR1 and CDR2 (germline): MNHNS, SASEGT. CDR3 loop: CASSEVGLYQETQYF. The CDR3 DNA reads as TGTGCCAGCAGTGAAGTCGGCCTTTACCAAGAGACCCAGTACTTC.

J is TRBJ2-1 and V is TRBV3-1 (or the pseudogene TRBV3-2); 10 nucleotides align to TRBD2. This CDR3 region has 16 residues. The trim removed 4 bases at V and 2 bases at J, leaving 5 bases unmatched. Germline V CDR1 and CDR2: LGHDT, YNNKEL (reference sequence). CDR3 in DNA: TGTGCCAGCAGCCCTAGCGGGGGCCGCACCTACAATGAGCAGTTCTTC. Protein sequence: CASSPSGGRTYNEQFF.

Only one count was recorded for this clone. This sequence joins TRBV28 and TRBJ1-4; D not certain. Deletions cut 6 bases from V and 0 bases from J, with 8 bases between. The CDR3 sequence is 14 residues long. CDR1 is MDHEN, CDR2 SYDVKM, per germline. The CDR3, as DNA: TGTGCCAGCAGCCCCGACACAACTAATGAAAAACTGTTTTTT. Its translation: CASSPDTTNEKLFF. The full variable domain, rest sourced from reference TRBV28 and TRBJ1-4, is DVKVTQSSRYLVKRTGEKVFLECVQDMDHENMFWYRQDPGLGLRLIYFSYDVKMKEKGDIPEGYSVSREKKERFSLILESASTNQTSMYLCASSPDTTNEKLFFGSGTQLSVL.

The chain combines TRBV4-2 with TRBJ2-7; D remains unclear. V dropped 0 bases and J dropped 0 bases, with 9 bases sitting between them. The CDR3 loop spans 15 amino acids. CDR1 is LGHNA and CDR2 is YNFKEQ in the germline V gene. CDR3 sequence: CASSQELLSSYEQYF. The CDR3 DNA sequence: TGTGCCAGCAGCCAAGAGCTACTGTCCTCCTACGAGCAGTACTTC.

This clone was recorded once. This chain connects TRBV28 to TRBJ2-1, with 7 positions matching TRBD2. Germline CDR1 MDHEN, CDR2 SYDVKM. V shed 3 bases, J shed 8 bases, and the junction held 22 bases outside the gene matches. The CDR3 is 19 residues long. The CDR3 nucleotides read TGTGCCAGCAGTTTTATCGCGGGGGAGTCCCCACAATCTATGGATGAGCAGTTCTTC. This translates into CASSFIAGESPQSMDEQFF.

The sample holds one count of this clone. The genes are TRBV18 and TRBJ2-2; TRBD2 matches at 10 bases. Trimming at V came to 6 bases and at J to 0 bases, leaving 10 bases not matched to a gene. Germline-derived CDR1 and CDR2 are KGHSH and LQKENI. The CDR3 is 18 amino acids. Here the CDR3 DNA reads TGTGCCAGCTCCGGGACTAGCGTAGGCACAGCGAACACCGGGGAGCTGTTTTTT. It encodes CASSGTSVGTANTGELFF.

This clone has just one count. The genes are TRBV6-1 and TRBJ2-2, with TRBD1 as a possible D gene (6 bases). This CDR3 is 16 amino acids long. Germline V lookup: CDR1 MNHNS, CDR2 SASEGT. V dropped 1 base and J dropped 4 bases, with 13 bases sitting between them. This CDR3 reads CASSEVSGASTGELFF. The CDR3 DNA reads as TGTGCCAGCAGTGAAGTGTCAGGGGCTTCCACCGGGGAGCTGTTTTTT.

The rearrangement uses TRBV2 and TRBJ1-5; D gene unclear. This CDR3 is built from 14 residues. The germline V gene has CDR1 SNHLY and CDR2 FYNNEI. Trimming pared 1 base from V and 5 bases from J, leaving 9 bases between. The DNA of the CDR3 is TGTGCCAGCAGTGAAGAGGGCGGAGATCAGCCCCAGCATTTT. This sequence encodes CASSEEGGDQPQHF. The complete variable domain, with remaining parts taken from reference TRBV2 and TRBJ1-5, reads EPEVTQTPSHQVTQMGQEVILRCVPISNHLYFYWYRQILGQKVEFLVSFYNNEISEKSEIFDDQFSVERPDGSNFTLKIRSTKLEDSAMYFCASSEEGGDQPQHFGDGTRLSIL.

V is TRBV19 and J is TRBJ2-4; the match to TRBD2 covers 8 bases. The CDR3 length is 14 residues. The germline V gene encodes CDR1 LNHDA and CDR2 SQIVND (reference sequence). V was pared by 3 bases and J by 6 bases, with 4 bases of the junction left unmatched. The CDR3 loop is CASSMGLEGNIQYF. Written as DNA, the CDR3 is TGTGCCAGTAGTATGGGACTAGAGGGAAACATTCAGTACTTC.

V usage is TRBV5-4 and J usage is TRBJ2-2; 10 bases align to TRBD2. The junction had 6 bases not matched to a gene; V was cut back by 5 bases and J by 5 bases. Germline V CDR1 and CDR2: SGHNT, YYREEE (reference sequence). The CDR3 has 15 residues. Here the CDR3 DNA reads TGTGCCAGCAGGGAACTAGCGGGGCAAACCGGGGAGCTGTTTTTT. It specifies CASRELAGQTGELFF.

On this clone itself: Other DNA sequences in the same sample also yield this CDR3. The chain has TRBV2 and TRBJ2-1, with 8 bases identical to TRBD2. The CDR3 loop spans 19 amino acids. CDR1 is SNHLY and CDR2 is FYNNEI in the germline V gene. The CDR3 loop is CPRSDGGAGAGSSYNEQFF. CDR3 bases: TGTCCCCGCAGTGACGGGGGGGCGGGGGCGGGGAGCTCCTACAATGAGCAGTTCTTC.

The chain links TRBV6-5 to TRBJ2-1; the D is unclear. In germline, CDR1 is MNHEY, CDR2 SVGAGI. V lost 10 bases and J lost 0, with 13 bases in between. The CDR3 length is 14 residues. CDR3 coding DNA: TGTGCCACCATGCGGCGTAGCTCCTACAATGAGCAGTTCTTC. Protein product: CATMRRSSYNEQFF.

The chain recombines TRBV6-6 with TRBJ1-2; no clear D gene. Trimming stripped 6 bases from V and 5 bases from J, with 10 bases between. Germline V gene lookup returns CDR1 MNHNY and CDR2 SVGAGI (reference sequence). This CDR3 has 12 residues. CDR3 loop: CASSQAGYGYTF. Written as DNA, the CDR3 is TGTGCCAGCAGCCAAGCGGGGTATGGCTACACCTTC.

The chain has TRBV28 and TRBJ2-7, with D perhaps matching TRBD2 (6 bases). This CDR3 comprises 14 residues. Trimming took off 5 bases at V and 3 bases at J, with 14 bases between the two ends. Germline assignment: CDR1 MDHEN and CDR2 SYDVKM. The chain's CDR3 is CASSPRTINYEQYF. CDR3 DNA sequence: TGTGCCAGCAGTCCCAGGACTATCAACTACGAGCAGTACTTC. Looking up the rest from reference TRBV28 and TRBJ2-7 gives the full variable domain: DVKVTQSSRYLVKRTGEKVFLECVQDMDHENMFWYRQDPGLGLRLIYFSYDVKMKEKGDIPEGYSVSREKKERFSLILESASTNQTSMYLCASSPRTINYEQYFGPGTRLTVT.

The chain recombines TRBV2 with TRBJ1-5, with D unclear. Looked up from germline, CDR1 is SNHLY and CDR2 is FYNNEI. V was shortened by 4 bases and J by 0 bases, with 10 bases between the two germline ends. The CDR3 extends over 15 amino acids. The CDR3 protein is CASSGAAYSNQPQHF. DNA for the CDR3: TGTGCCAGCAGTGGGGCAGCTTATAGCAATCAGCCCCAGCATTTT.

This clone showed up just a few times. The chain carries TRBV6-4 and TRBJ2-6, with D hard to call. The CDR3 has 16 residues. Germline V CDR1 and CDR2: MRHNA, SNTAGT. Trimming cost V 5 bases and J 0 bases, with 11 bases left between them. CDR3 residues: CASSLTPSSGANVLTF. Written as DNA, the CDR3 is TGTGCCAGCAGTTTGACCCCGAGCTCTGGGGCCAACGTCCTGACTTTC.

This rearrangement joins TRBV27 to TRBJ2-6, with D perhaps matching TRBD1 (5 bases). This CDR3 is 18 amino acids long. V was trimmed by 3 bases and J by 2 bases, leaving 17 bases between them. In germline, CDR1 is MNHEY, CDR2 SMNVEV (reference sequence). The DNA for the CDR3 is TGTGCCAGCAGTTTTGTATTCACCTCAGGGACTGGGGCCAACGTCCTGACTTTC. Residues: CASSFVFTSGTGANVLTF.

The chain has TRBV10-3 and TRBJ2-3; 7 bases are shared with TRBD2. The CDR3 spans 14 residues. Germline loops: CDR1 ENHRY, CDR2 SYGVKD. The trim removed 4 bases at V and 1 base at J, leaving 2 bases unmatched. The CDR3 DNA is TGTGCCATCAGTGCCGCGGGGGGCACAGATACGCAGTATTTT. The encoded protein is CAISAAGGTDTQYF.

This clone occurred a few times. At one end the junction does not follow the germline gene, possibly because of a read error. The identical CDR3 is also encoded by other nucleotide sequences in the sample. This chain links TRBV2 with TRBJ2-1; 8 nucleotides align to TRBD2. The CDR3 length is 19 residues. Germline values: CDR1 SNHLY, CDR2 FYNNEI. The CDR3 DNA is TGTCCCAGCAGTTACGGGGGGGCGGGGGAGGGGAGCTCCTACAATGAGCAGTTCTTC. It translates to CPSSYGGAGEGSSYNEQFF.

The chain combines TRBV5-5 with TRBJ1-2, with no clear D. This CDR3 is 15 amino acids long. Trimming removed 2 bases at V and 4 bases at J, with 15 bases between. In germline, CDR1 is SGHKS, CDR2 YYEKEE (reference sequence). DNA for the CDR3: TGTGCCAGCAGCTTACCCGGACGGAACAGCTATGGCTACACCTTC. Translating it yields CASSLPGRNSYGYTF. Using reference TRBV5-5 and TRBJ1-2 for the parts outside the CDR3, the full variable domain is DAGVTQSPTHLIKTRGQQVTLRCSPISGHKSVSWYQQVLGQGPQFIFQYYEKEERGRGNFPDRFSARQFPNYSSELNVNALLLGDSALYLCASSLPGRNSYGYTFGSGTRLTVV.

The chain employs TRBV3-1 (or the pseudogene TRBV3-2) and TRBJ1-6, with 9 nucleotides matching TRBD1. This CDR3 is 20 amino acids long. V lost 0 bases and J lost 3; bases outside the gene matches: 12. Germline V gene lookup returns CDR1 LGHDT and CDR2 YNNKEL (reference sequence). The DNA for the CDR3 is TGTGCCAGCAGCCAAGAAGGGGGTGAGACAGGGGGATACTATAATTCACCCCTCCACTTT. As protein: CASSQEGGETGGYYNSPLHF.